This T cell receptor (beta chain) emerged from a study of blood T cell repertoires in COVID-19. Across the whole study: Material from acute and convalescent COVID-19 was sourced from the United States, Italy and Spain. Nucleic acid was either cDNA or gDNA, and it came from T cells, B-cell-depleted T cells, or PBMCs.

The CDR3 is 15 amino acids. With 5 bases removed from V and 1 base from J, the gap between germline ends came to 14 bases. CDR1 is MDHEN, CDR2 SYDVKM, per germline. Original methodology: Researchers report that nucleated cell counts were estimated from reference gene primer amplification. This table comes from immunoSEQ multiplex PCR, and its TCRdb copy is limited to in-frame clones, with some not included. For V, J and clone size, that table is used; D and trimming come from the DNA. The sample yields fewer than 250,000 clones, about nine tenths seen once. The sequence was collected from a woman aged 55-75 years with acute or convalescent COVID-19. The chain employs TRBV28 and TRBJ1-1, with D possibly TRBD1 on 6 matching bases. The sequencing input was peripheral blood. CDR3 bases: TGTGCCAGCAGTATGTACAGGGCATCGAACACTGAAGCTTTCTTT. It codes for CASSMYRASNTEAFF. The whole variable domain, filled in from reference TRBV28 and TRBJ1-1, reads DVKVTQSSRYLVKRTGEKVFLECVQDMDHENMFWYRQDPGLGLRLIYFSYDVKMKEKGDIPEGYSVSREKKERFSLILESASTNQTSMYLCASSMYRASNTEAFFGQGTRLTVV.